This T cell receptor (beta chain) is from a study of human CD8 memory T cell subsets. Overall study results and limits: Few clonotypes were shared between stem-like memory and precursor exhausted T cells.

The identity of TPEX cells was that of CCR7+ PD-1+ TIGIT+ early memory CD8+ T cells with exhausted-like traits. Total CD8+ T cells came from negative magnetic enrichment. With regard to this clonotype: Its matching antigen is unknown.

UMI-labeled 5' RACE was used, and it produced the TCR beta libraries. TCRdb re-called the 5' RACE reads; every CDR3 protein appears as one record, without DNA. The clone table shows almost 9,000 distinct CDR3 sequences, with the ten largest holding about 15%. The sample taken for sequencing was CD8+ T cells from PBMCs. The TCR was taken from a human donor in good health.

The CDR3 is CASSLGGWGTDTQYF. V usage is TRBV7-2 and J usage is TRBJ2-3. This CDR3 has 15 residues. Germline V CDR1 and CDR2: SGHTA, FQGNSA.